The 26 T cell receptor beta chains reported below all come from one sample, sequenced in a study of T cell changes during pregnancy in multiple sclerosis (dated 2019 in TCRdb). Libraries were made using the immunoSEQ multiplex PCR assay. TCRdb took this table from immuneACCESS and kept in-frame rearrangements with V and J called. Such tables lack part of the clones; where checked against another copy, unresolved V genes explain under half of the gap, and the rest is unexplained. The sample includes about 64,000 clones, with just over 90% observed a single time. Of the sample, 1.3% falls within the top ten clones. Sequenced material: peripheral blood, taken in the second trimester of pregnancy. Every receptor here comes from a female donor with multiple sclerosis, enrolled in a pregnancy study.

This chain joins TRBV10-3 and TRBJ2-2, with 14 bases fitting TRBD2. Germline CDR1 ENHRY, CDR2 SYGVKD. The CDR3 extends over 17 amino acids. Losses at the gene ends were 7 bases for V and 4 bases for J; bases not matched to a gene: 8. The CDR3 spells CAITGLAGAKGTGELFF. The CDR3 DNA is TGTGCCATCACGGGACTAGCGGGGGCGAAGGGCACCGGGGAGCTGTTTTTT.

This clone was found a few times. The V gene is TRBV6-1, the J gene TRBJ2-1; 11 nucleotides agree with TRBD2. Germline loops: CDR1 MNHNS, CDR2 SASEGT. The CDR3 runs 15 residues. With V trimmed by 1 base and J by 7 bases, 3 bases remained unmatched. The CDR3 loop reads CASSEGLAGSNEQFF. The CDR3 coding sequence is TGTGCCAGCAGTGAAGGACTAGCGGGGAGTAATGAGCAGTTCTTC.

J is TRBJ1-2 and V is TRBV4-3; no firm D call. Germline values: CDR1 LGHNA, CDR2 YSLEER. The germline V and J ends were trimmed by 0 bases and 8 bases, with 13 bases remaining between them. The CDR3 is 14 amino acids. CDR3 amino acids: CASSQDVAKRGYTF. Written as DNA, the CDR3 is TGCGCCAGCAGCCAAGATGTGGCAAAGCGGGGCTACACCTTC.

Here the CDR3 reads CASSRESYEQYF. CDR3 coding DNA: TGCGCCAGCAGTCGGGAGTCCTACGAGCAGTACTTC. The chain is built from TRBV5-1 and TRBJ2-7; D is possibly TRBD2 (6 bases). Looked up from germline, CDR1 is SGHRS and CDR2 is YFSETQ. CDR3 length: 12 residues. V was trimmed by 5 bases and J by 1 base, leaving 7 bases between them.

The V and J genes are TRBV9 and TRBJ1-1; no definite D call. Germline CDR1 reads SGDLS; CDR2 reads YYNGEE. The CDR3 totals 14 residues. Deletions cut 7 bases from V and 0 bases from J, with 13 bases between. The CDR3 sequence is CASSARNMNTEAFF. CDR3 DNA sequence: TGTGCCAGCTCGGCTAGGAATATGAACACTGAAGCTTTCTTT. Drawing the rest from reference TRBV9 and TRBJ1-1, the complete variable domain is DSGVTQTPKHLITATGQRVTLRCSPRSGDLSVYWYQQSLDQGLQFLIQYYNGEERAKGNILERFSAQQFPDLHSELNLSSLELGDSALYFCASSARNMNTEAFFGQGTRLTVV.

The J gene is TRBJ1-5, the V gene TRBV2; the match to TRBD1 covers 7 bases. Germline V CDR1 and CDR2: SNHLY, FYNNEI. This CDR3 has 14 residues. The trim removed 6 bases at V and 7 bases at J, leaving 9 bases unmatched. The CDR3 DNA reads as TGTGCCAGCAGATCTCGAGAGGGGGCGCAGCCCCAGCATTTT. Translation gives CASRSREGAQPQHF.

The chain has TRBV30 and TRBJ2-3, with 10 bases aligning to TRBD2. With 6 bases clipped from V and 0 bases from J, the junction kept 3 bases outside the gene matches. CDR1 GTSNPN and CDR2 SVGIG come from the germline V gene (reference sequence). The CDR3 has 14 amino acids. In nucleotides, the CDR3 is TGTGCCTGTACGACTAGCGGGAGCACAGATACGCAGTATTTT. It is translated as CACTTSGSTDTQYF.

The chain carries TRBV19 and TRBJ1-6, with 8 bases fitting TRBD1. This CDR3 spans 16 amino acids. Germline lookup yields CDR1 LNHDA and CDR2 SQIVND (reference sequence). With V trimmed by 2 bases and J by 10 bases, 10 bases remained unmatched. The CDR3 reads CASSIRIDRGGSPLHF. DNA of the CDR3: TGTGCCAGTAGTATAAGAATTGACAGGGGTGGATCACCCCTCCACTTT.

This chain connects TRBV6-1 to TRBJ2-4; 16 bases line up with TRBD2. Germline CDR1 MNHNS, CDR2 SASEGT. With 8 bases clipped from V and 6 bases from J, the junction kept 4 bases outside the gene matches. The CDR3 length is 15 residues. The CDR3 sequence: CASGTSGGAANIQYF. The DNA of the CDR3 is TGTGCCAGCGGGACTAGCGGGGGGGCCGCAAACATTCAGTACTTC.

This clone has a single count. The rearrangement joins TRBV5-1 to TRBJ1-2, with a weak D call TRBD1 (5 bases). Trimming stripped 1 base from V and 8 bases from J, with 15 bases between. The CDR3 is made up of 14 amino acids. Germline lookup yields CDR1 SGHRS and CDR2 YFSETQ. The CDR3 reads CASSLQPGGEGYTF. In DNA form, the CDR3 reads TGCGCCAGCAGCTTGCAGCCGGGAGGGGAAGGCTACACCTTC.

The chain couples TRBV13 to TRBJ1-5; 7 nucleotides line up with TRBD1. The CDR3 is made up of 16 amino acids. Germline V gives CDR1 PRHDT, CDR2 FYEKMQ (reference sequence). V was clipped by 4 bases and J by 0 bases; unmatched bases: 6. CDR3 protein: CASSSRGQNSNQPQHF. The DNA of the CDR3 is TGTGCCAGCAGCTCGAGGGGACAGAATAGCAATCAGCCCCAGCATTTT.

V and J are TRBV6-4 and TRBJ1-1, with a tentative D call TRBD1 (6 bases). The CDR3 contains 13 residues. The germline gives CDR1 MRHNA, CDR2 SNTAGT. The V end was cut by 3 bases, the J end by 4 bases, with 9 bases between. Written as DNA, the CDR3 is TGTGCCAGCAGTGAAGGCAGGGGCACTGAAGCTTTCTTT. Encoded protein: CASSEGRGTEAFF.

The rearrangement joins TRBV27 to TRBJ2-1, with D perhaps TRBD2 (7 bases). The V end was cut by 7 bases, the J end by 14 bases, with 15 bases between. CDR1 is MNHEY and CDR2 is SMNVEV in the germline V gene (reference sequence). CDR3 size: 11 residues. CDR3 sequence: CASTQGGAEFF. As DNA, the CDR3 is TGTGCCAGCACTCAAGGGGGGGCGGAGTTCTTC.

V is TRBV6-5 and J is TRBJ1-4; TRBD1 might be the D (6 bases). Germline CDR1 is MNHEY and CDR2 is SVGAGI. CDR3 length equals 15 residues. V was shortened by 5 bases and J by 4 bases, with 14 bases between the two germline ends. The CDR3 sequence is CASSRRTDYNEKLFF. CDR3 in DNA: TGTGCCAGCAGTCGGAGGACAGACTATAATGAAAAACTGTTTTTT.

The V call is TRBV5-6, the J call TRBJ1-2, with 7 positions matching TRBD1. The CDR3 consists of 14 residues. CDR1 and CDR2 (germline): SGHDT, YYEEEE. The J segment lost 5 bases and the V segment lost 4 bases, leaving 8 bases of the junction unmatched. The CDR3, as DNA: TGTGCCAGCAGCCTGGGGGACAGAGAGTATGGCTACACCTTC. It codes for CASSLGDREYGYTF.

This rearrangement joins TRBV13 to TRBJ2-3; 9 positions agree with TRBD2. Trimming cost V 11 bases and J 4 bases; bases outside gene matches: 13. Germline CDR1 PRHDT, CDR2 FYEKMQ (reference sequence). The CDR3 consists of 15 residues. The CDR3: CAQSSRGGGADTQYF. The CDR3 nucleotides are TGTGCCCAGAGTTCGCGGGGGGGTGGGGCAGATACGCAGTATTTT. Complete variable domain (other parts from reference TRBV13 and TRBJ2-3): AAGVIQSPRHLIKEKRETATLKCYPIPRHDTVYWYQQGPGQDPQFLISFYEKMQSDKGSIPDRFSAQQFSDYHSELNMSSLELGDSALYFCAQSSRGGGADTQYFGPGTRLTVL.

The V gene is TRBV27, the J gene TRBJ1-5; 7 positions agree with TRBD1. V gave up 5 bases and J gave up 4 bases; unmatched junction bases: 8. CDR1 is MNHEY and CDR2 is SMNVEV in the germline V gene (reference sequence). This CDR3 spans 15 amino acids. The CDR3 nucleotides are TGTGCCAGCAGTCCAGGGGACAGCTTGAATCAGCCCCAGCATTTT. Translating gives CASSPGDSLNQPQHF.

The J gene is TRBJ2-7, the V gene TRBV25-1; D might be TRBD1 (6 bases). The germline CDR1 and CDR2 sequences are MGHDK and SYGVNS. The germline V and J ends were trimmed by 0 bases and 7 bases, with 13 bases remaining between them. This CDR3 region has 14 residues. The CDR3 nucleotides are TGTGCCAGCAGTGAATATTCAGGGGCCGGAGAGCAGTACTTC. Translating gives CASSEYSGAGEQYF.

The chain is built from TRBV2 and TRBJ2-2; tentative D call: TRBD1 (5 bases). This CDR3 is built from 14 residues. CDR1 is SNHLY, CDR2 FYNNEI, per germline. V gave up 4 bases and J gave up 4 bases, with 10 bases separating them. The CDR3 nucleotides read TGTGCCAGCAGTGGGTGGCAGGGCACCGGGGAGCTGTTTTTT. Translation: CASSGWQGTGELFF.

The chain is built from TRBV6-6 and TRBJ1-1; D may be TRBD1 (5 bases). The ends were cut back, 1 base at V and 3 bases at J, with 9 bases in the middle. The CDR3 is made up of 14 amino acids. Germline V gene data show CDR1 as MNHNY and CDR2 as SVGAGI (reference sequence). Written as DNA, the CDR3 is TGTGCCAGCAGTTACTTTGGGGGGGACACTGAAGCTTTCTTT. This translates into CASSYFGGDTEAFF.

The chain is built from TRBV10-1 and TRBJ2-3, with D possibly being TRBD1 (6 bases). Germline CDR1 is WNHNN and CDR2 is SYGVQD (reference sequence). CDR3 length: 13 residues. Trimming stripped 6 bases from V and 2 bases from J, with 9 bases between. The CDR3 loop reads CASSGQFTDTQYF. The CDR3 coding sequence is TGCGCCAGCAGCGGACAGTTCACAGATACGCAGTATTTT.

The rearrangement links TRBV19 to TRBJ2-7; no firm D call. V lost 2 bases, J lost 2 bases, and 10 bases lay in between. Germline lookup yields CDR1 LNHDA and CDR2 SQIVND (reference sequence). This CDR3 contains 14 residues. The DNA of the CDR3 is TGTGCCAGTAGTATAACCCCCAGAACCTACGAGCAGTACTTC. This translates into CASSITPRTYEQYF.

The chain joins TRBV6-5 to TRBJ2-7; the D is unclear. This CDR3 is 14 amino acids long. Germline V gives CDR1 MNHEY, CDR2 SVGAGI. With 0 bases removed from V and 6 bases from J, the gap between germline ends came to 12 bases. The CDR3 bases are TGTGCCAGCAGTTACTCGATCAGTGTTTCCGAGCAGTACTTC. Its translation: CASSYSISVSEQYF.

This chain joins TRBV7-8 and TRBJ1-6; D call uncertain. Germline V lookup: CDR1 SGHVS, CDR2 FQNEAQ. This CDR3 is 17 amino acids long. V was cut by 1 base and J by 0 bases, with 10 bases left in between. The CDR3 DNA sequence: TGTGCCAGCAGCTTAGTCCCCCTCAGCTCCTATAATTCACCCCTCCACTTT. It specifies CASSLVPLSSYNSPLHF.

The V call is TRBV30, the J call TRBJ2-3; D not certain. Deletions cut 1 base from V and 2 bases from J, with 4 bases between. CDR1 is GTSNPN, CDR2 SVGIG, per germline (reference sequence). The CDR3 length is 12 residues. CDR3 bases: TGTGCCTGGAGTGAAGCCACAGATACGCAGTATTTT. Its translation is CAWSEATDTQYF.

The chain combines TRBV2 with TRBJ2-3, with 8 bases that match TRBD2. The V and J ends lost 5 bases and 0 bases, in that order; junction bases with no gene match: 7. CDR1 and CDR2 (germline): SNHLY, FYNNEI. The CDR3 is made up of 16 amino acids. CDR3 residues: CASSRGGGTSTDTQYF. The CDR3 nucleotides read TGTGCCAGCAGTCGGGGGGGCGGGACTAGCACAGATACGCAGTATTTT. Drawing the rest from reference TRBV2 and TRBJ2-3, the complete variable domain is EPEVTQTPSHQVTQMGQEVILRCVPISNHLYFYWYRQILGQKVEFLVSFYNNEISEKSEIFDDQFSVERPDGSNFTLKIRSTKLEDSAMYFCASSRGGGTSTDTQYFGPGTRLTVL.